This paragraph covers one T cell receptor beta chain sequence. This clonotype was seen only a few times. No cognate antigen has been identified for it. No per-base quality is available; no much larger clone lies one base away. cDNA was synthesized by template-switch 5'RACE using a primer carrying a 10-nucleotide random unique molecular identifier by which each TCR transcript was tagged. Every sequencing run covered 15-18 subjects and yielded more than 180 million TCR-beta sequences. The RNeasy kit was used for extraction of total RNA. The KAPA Real-time Library Amplification kit was used to amplify TCR-beta VDJ regions with primers for the TCR constant region and the 5'RACE anchor. Sample indexes and Illumina adaptors were added in a first PCR, after which library yield was increased in a second PCR. After purification with Ampure beads, the TCR product of roughly 650 bp was size-selected on a 2% E-gel SizeSelection system. Before pooling, library quality was assessed on a Bioanalyzer, concentration was determined with Qubit, and library quantification was performed with the Kapa Library Quantification kit. An Illumina HiSeq 2500 was used to sequence the libraries paired-end at 2 x 150 bp. To increase sequence diversity, roughly 25-31% phiX was spiked into each library pool. Processing in the source paper ran as follows. The UMI-based MiGEC pipeline processed quality-filtered reads and removed over 80% of raw TCR sequences during error correction. VDJ genes were aligned to IMGT germline references, and clonotypes were defined by unique CDR3 amino acid sequence plus V-J genes. Clonal expansion, Shannon diversity and CDR3 relatedness (CalcPairwiseDistances, ClusterSamples) were evaluated with VDJtools, and phylogenetic trees were built with CLCbio workbench. A clone was classed as expanded if it had 8 or more unique UMIs, a cutoff based on coefficient-of-variation modelling across technical triplicates. TCRdb reprocessed the public reads (quality trimming at Q25 with fastp, clone calling with MiXCR) and kept in-frame beta chains. Merged by CDR3 protein, the rows form single entries marked with the most common genes and DNA. TCRdb's processing, not the authors', yielded these V and J calls. The sample profile shows about 69,000 distinct CDR3 sequences; 3% to 5% of them were found once. Of the sample, approximately 1.2% is held by the ten largest clones.

These data come from a study of neurological immune-mediated disorders (dated 2019 in TCRdb). For context, the study as a whole: Among the roughly 34 multiple sclerosis patients, relapsing-remitting MS was present in 31 and secondary progressive MS was present in 3. Using UMI-based sequencing, the study compared peripheral blood TCR-beta repertoires from patients with HTLV-I-associated myelopathy (HAM/TSP), patients with multiple sclerosis, and healthy controls. The roughly 99 TCR-beta libraries covered PBMC samples along with longitudinal samples, technical triplicates, and paired sorted CD4+ and CD8+ T-cell subsets. The cohort was made up of 68 subjects, consisting of some 15 HAM/TSP patients, around 35 multiple sclerosis patients and 20 or so healthy controls. Overall study results and their limits: Expanded clones from different subjects shared no identical CDR3 amino acid sequences, which suggests that TCR-beta repertoires were private in all groups. The MS cluster was not associated with any clinical or MRI features, and the authors stated that larger cohorts are needed. Repertoires from 18 of 34 MS patients were grouped by phylogenetic analysis into a cluster of related CDR3 sequences, suggesting a possible repertoire-level signature. TCR clonal expansion was greatest in HAM/TSP patients and smallest in MS patients, who ranked below even healthy controls.

For unsorted PBMC libraries, 2 million PBMCs were used after storage in RNAlater at -80 degrees C until RNA extraction. Multiple sclerosis patients were enrolled in a US clinical protocol evaluating disease progression by magnetic resonance imaging. Peripheral blood underwent Ficoll-Hypaque density gradient centrifugation to isolate PBMCs, which were then cryopreserved in liquid nitrogen. V sheds 0 bases and J sheds 0 bases, leaving 9 bases between their ends. The germline V gene (reference sequence) supplies CDR1 DFQATT and CDR2 SNEGSKA. The CDR3 contains 16 residues, cysteine and phenylalanine counted. Solely the CDR3 DNA is kept, with 48 bases framed from the first base.

The receptor was isolated from a young man with multiple sclerosis. The sample comprised PBMCs. Recombination linked TRBV20-1 to TRBJ1-6, with the D gene call left open. The base sequence is TGCAGTGCTAGAGATGGTCCGAGCTCCTATAATTCACCCCTCCACTTT. This yields the protein CSARDGPSSYNSPLHF.